This TCR beta chain was observed in a study of graft-versus-host responses after intestinal transplantation. Study-level results: Graft-donor T cell macrochimerism in patients accompanied high graft-versus-host to host-versus-graft clonal ratios in allografts.

Of note for this clone: Antigen specificity is unknown.

Germline CDR1 is MNHEY and CDR2 is SMNVEV (reference sequence). The CDR3 spans 15 residues. Trimming left V 4 bases short and J 5 bases short, with 18 bases between. This table comes from immunoSEQ multiplex PCR, and its TCRdb copy is limited to in-frame clones, with some not included. The sample has 90,000 to 130,000 clones, just under 95% seen once. The chain uses TRBV27 and TRBJ2-7; D unclear. The input for sequencing was unstimulated CD8+ T cells sorted from spleen or lymph node cells, taken before intestinal transplant. The TCR sequence derives from a human donor who received an intestinal transplant. The CDR3 sequence is CASSSWAGSVDEQYF. In DNA form, the CDR3 reads TGTGCCAGCAGTTCCTGGGCCGGGTCGGTCGACGAGCAGTACTTC.